The 2 T cell receptor beta chains below come from one sample, sequenced in a study of PD-1 blockade in mismatch repair-deficient tumors. The time point denotes: roughly 11-day in vitro stimulation with candidate neoantigen peptide 6. Their cognate antigens are unknown. Clones were sequenced by immunoSEQ multiplex PCR, and TCRdb holds only the in-frame ones, with some missing. The sample includes approximately 15,000 clones, more than 85% of them seen just once. The sequencing here drew on cells cultured in vitro, taken from a patient treated with pembrolizumab. The receptors come from an adult with mismatch repair-deficient cancer.

The chain employs TRBV15 and TRBJ1-5, with 8 bases lining up with TRBD1. The CDR3 has 18 residues. The V gene's germline CDR1 is LNHNV and CDR2 YYDKDF (reference sequence). The trim removed 1 base at V and 4 bases at J, leaving 12 bases unmatched. DNA of the CDR3: TGTGCCACCAGCAGAGTGGGGCCCGACAGGGGCAGAAATCAGCCCCAGCATTTT. Its translation is CATSRVGPDRGRNQPQHF.

V and J are TRBV4-1 and TRBJ2-7, with D tentatively TRBD1 (5 bases). Trimming shortened V by 0 bases and J by 2 bases, and 14 bases separated the two germline ends. This CDR3 comprises 16 residues. Germline V gene sequence: CDR1 MGHRA, CDR2 YSYEKL. In nucleotides, the CDR3 is TGCGCCAGCAGCCAAGAGGTTGCTAGGGGCCCCTACGAGCAGTACTTC. This gives the protein CASSQEVARGPYEQYF.